This T cell receptor (beta chain) was captured by sequencing in a study of cytomegalovirus exposure and HLA in healthy donors. Researchers ran the PCR with 60 Vbeta and 13 Jbeta primers. Measured with immunoSEQ multiplex PCR; TCRdb has only the in-frame clones, and not every one. This table has 110,000 or so clones, over 70% appearing once. V dropped 5 bases and J dropped 0 bases, with 16 bases sitting between them. CDR3 length: 16 residues. Germline CDR1 reads LNHDA; CDR2 reads SQIVND (reference sequence). There are a few counts of this clone. Sequenced input: PBMCs. The sequence was obtained from a woman in her thirties or forties in good health and CMV-seropositive. The chain is built from TRBV19 and TRBJ2-5, with D possibly matching TRBD2 (6 bases). CDR3 loop: CASSPRFGGNQETQYF. Written as DNA, the CDR3 is TGTGCCAGTAGTCCCCGGTTCGGGGGAAACCAAGAGACCCAGTACTTC.